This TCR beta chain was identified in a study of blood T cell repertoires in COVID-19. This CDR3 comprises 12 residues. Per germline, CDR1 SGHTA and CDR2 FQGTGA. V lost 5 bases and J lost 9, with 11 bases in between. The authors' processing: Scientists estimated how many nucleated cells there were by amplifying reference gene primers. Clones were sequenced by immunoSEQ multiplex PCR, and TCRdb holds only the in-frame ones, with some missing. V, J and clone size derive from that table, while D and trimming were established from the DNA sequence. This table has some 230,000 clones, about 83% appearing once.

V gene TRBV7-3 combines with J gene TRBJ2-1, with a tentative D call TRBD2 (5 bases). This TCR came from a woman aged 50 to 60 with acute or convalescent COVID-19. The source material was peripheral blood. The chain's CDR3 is CASSPRAGEQFF. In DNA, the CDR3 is TGTGCCAGCAGCCCACGGGCGGGTGAGCAGTTCTTC.